The sequence of this T cell receptor beta chain was determined in a study of shared clonotypes between healthy human individuals. Study overall: Per-donor plates numbered three CD4 naive, three CD4 memory, two CD8 naive and one CD8 memory.

The germline V gene has CDR1 MNHEY and CDR2 SMNVEV (reference sequence). The CDR3 contains 14 residues. The J segment lost 4 bases and the V segment lost 5 bases, leaving 7 bases of the junction unmatched. On sorted subsets, replicate PCRs used roughly 190 ng DNA, or 25,000 to 35,000 T cell genomes. Original data processing: Junction-only immunoSEQ data arrived without quality scores, meaning filtering differed. Method: immunoSEQ multiplex PCR; TCRdb's copy keeps in-frame clones and lacks some. Clone size and V and J calls were adopted from that table, with D and trimming inferred from the DNA. In the table there are some 2 million clones, about 95% of which are singletons. Naive CD8 isolation took CD45RO-negative cells positively selected for CCR7 and excluded terminally differentiated effector memory CD45RA+ cells. Caucasian adults living in Nashville, Tennessee, provided all samples.

The V and J genes are TRBV27 and TRBJ2-7; TRBD2 matches at 8 bases. This clonotype was obtained from a young man in good health. The specimen sequenced was naive CD8+ T cells sorted from blood. CDR3 protein: CASSRGAGGYEQYF. The CDR3 coding sequence is TGTGCCAGCAGTCGGGGGGCGGGAGGATACGAGCAGTACTTC.